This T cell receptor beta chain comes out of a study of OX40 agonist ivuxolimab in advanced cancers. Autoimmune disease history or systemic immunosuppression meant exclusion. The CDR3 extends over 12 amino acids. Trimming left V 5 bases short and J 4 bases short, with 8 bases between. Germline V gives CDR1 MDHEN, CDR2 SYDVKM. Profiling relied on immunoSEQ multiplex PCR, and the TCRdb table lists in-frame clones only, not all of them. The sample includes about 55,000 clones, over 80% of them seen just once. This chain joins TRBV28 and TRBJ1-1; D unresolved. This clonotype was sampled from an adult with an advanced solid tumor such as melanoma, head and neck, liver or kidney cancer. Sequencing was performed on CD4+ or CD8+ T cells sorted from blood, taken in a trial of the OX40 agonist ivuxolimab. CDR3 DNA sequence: TGTGCCAGCAGTATACCGAGCACTGAAGCTTTCTTT. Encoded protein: CASSIPSTEAFF.